The clone carrying this T cell receptor (beta chain) came up a few times. Preparation of the TCRbeta library involved a method that used unique molecular identifiers. TCRdb reprocessed the PCR reads with MiXCR, giving one entry per CDR3 protein. This table holds about 78,000 distinct CDR3 sequences, 13% to 15% found once. The record originates from a study of T-cell reconstitution after alpha-beta-depleted transplantation in children. J lost 4 bases, V lost 4 bases, and 0 bases had no gene match. The CDR3 has 13 residues. Germline V CDR1 and CDR2: ENHRY, SYGVKD. The source was PBMCs, mostly from graft donor cells, collected 180 days after TCRalphabeta/CD19-depleted stem cell transplant. This TCR was sampled from a male patient between 2 and 10 years old who had a stem cell transplant for acute lymphoblastic leukemia, so the T cells may come from the graft donor. The chain has TRBV10-3 and TRBJ1-3, with 8 bases fitting TRBD1. CDR3 DNA: TGTGCCATCAGTGGGACAGGGGGAAACACCATATATTTT. Translated, it gives CAISGTGGNTIYF.